Presented here are 13 T cell receptor beta chains from one specimen sequenced in a study of radiation and T cells in renal cell carcinoma. Time point here: blood 2 weeks post-SBRT. The treatment denotes: 15 Gy SBRT to primary tumor, nephrectomy 4 weeks later. The repertoire was sequenced with immunoSEQ multiplex PCR; TCRdb's copy has only in-frame clones and lacks some. The repertoire includes roughly 120,000 clones, roughly 77% of them detected once, and approximately 2% sits in the top ten. The starting material was blood, obtained from a patient whose treatment included radiotherapy and nephrectomy. The origin of the receptors is a woman aged 60-75 years with renal cell carcinoma.

The rearrangement links TRBV4-3 to TRBJ2-6; D may be TRBD2 (7 bases). CDR3 length: 15 residues. CDR1 LGHNA and CDR2 YSLEER come from the germline V gene. V was shortened by 4 bases and J by 13 bases, with 20 bases between the two germline ends. The CDR3 region is CASSPRGGGLQVLTF. In nucleotides, the CDR3 is TGCGCCAGCAGCCCTCGAGGGGGGGGTCTCCAGGTCCTGACTTTC.

The chain employs TRBV29-1 and TRBJ2-7; D gene uncertain. V lost 0 bases, J lost 2 bases, and 5 bases lay in between. The CDR3 is 12 residues long. CDR1 and CDR2 (germline): SQVTM, ANQGSEA. In DNA form, the CDR3 reads TGCAGCGTTGAAGATATAGCCTACGAGCAGTACTTC. Protein sequence: CSVEDIAYEQYF.

This rearrangement joins TRBV28 to TRBJ2-7; tentative D call: TRBD1 (5 bases). CDR1 MDHEN and CDR2 SYDVKM come from the germline V gene. Trimming stripped 1 base from V and 1 base from J, with 11 bases between. The CDR3 extends over 15 amino acids. In nucleotides, the CDR3 is TGTGCCAGCAGTTTATACAGGACCGTATCCTACGAGCAGTACTTC. As protein: CASSLYRTVSYEQYF.

This clone occurred a few times. The CDR3 reads CASSFRGRETQYF. The CDR3, as DNA: TGTGCCAGCAGTTTTAGGGGACGGGAGACCCAGTACTTC. This chain links TRBV28 with TRBJ2-5, with D perhaps given as TRBD1 or TRBD2 (5 bases each). Germline lookup yields CDR1 MDHEN and CDR2 SYDVKM. Deletions cut 3 bases from V and 5 bases from J, with 10 bases between. The CDR3 totals 13 residues.

The chain is built from TRBV19 and TRBJ2-2; the match to TRBD1 covers 7 bases. Germline assignment: CDR1 LNHDA and CDR2 SQIVND (reference sequence). CDR3 size: 15 residues. The V gene end was trimmed by 4 bases and the J gene end by 2 bases; junction bases not matched to a gene: 4. CDR3 sequence: CASSRWDSNTGELFF. The DNA for the CDR3 is TGTGCCAGTAGTAGGTGGGACAGCAACACCGGGGAGCTGTTTTTT.

The chain recombines TRBV2 with TRBJ1-1; the D is unclear. V lost 1 base, J lost 11 bases, and 14 bases lay in between. In germline, CDR1 is SNHLY, CDR2 FYNNEI. This CDR3 is built from 13 residues. The CDR3, as DNA: TGTGCCAGCAGTGAAGAGCCTGCGGGGTTGGCTTTCTTT. Protein sequence: CASSEEPAGLAFF. The whole variable domain, filled in from reference TRBV2 and TRBJ1-1, reads EPEVTQTPSHQVTQMGQEVILRCVPISNHLYFYWYRQILGQKVEFLVSFYNNEISEKSEIFDDQFSVERPDGSNFTLKIRSTKLEDSAMYFCASSEEPAGLAFFGQGTRLTVV.

The chain carries TRBV25-1 and TRBJ2-3, with 9 bases that match TRBD2. CDR1 MGHDK and CDR2 SYGVNS come from the germline V gene. The CDR3 has 15 residues. The V segment lost 4 bases and the J segment 5 bases; nucleotides outside the gene matches: 7. Here the CDR3 reads CASSVVAGVVDTQYF. The CDR3 coding sequence is TGTGCCAGCAGTGTCGTAGCGGGAGTTGTAGATACGCAGTATTTT.

This chain uses TRBV7-3 with TRBJ2-5; D tentatively fits TRBD1 or TRBD2 (5 bases each). The CDR3 extends over 13 amino acids. Germline V gives CDR1 SGHTA, CDR2 FQGTGA. Trimming removed 3 bases at V and 1 base at J, with 6 bases between. CDR3 residues: CASSLGTQETQYF. In DNA, the CDR3 is TGTGCCAGCAGCTTGGGGACCCAAGAGACCCAGTACTTC.

The chain recombines TRBV9 with TRBJ2-1; D might be TRBD1 or TRBD2, each matching 5 bases. The CDR3 is 15 amino acids. Trimming cost V 4 bases and J 7 bases, with 18 bases left between them. The germline CDR1 and CDR2 sequences are SGDLS and YYNGEE. The chain's CDR3 is CASSPIPGRPNEQFF. The CDR3 bases are TGTGCCAGCAGCCCAATCCCGGGACGCCCAAATGAGCAGTTCTTC. The variable domain in full, with the rest retrieved from reference TRBV9 and TRBJ2-1, is DSGVTQTPKHLITATGQRVTLRCSPRSGDLSVYWYQQSLDQGLQFLIQYYNGEERAKGNILERFSAQQFPDLHSELNLSSLELGDSALYFCASSPIPGRPNEQFFGPGTRLTVL.

The rearrangement links TRBV4-1 to TRBJ1-2; no definite D call. The germline CDR1 and CDR2 sequences are MGHRA and YSYEKL. V shed 2 bases and J shed 1 base, with 14 bases lying between them. This CDR3 spans 16 amino acids. The CDR3 bases are TGCGCCAGCAGCCAAAGGAAGGACGGCTATAACTATGGCTACACCTTC. Amino acid sequence: CASSQRKDGYNYGYTF.

The chain recombines TRBV15 with TRBJ2-3, with unresolved D. With 2 bases removed from V and 0 bases from J, the gap between germline ends came to 12 bases. Germline CDR1 and CDR2: LNHNV and YYDKDF (reference sequence). This CDR3 has 16 residues. The CDR3 reads CATSRLPGASTDTQYF. The DNA for the CDR3 is TGTGCCACCAGCAGATTACCAGGAGCTAGCACAGATACGCAGTATTTT.

The chain combines TRBV28 with TRBJ1-1, with D unresolved. The CDR3 runs 14 residues. Germline V lookup: CDR1 MDHEN, CDR2 SYDVKM. The V and J ends lost 5 bases and 3 bases respectively, with 13 bases between them. The CDR3 DNA follows: TGTGCCAGCAGTCCGTTCGGCCCTGACACTGAAGCTTTCTTT. Translated: CASSPFGPDTEAFF.

The J gene is TRBJ1-1, the V gene TRBV5-6, with D perhaps TRBD1 (5 bases). Looked up from germline, CDR1 is SGHDT and CDR2 is YYEEEE. Trimming stripped 4 bases from V and 4 bases from J, with 14 bases between. The CDR3 is made up of 14 amino acids. This CDR3 is CASSGGPRTTEAFF. Written as DNA, the CDR3 is TGTGCCAGCAGCGGGGGACCGAGGACCACTGAAGCTTTCTTT.